The rows below give T cell receptor beta chains drawn from one sample of a study of cytomegalovirus exposure and HLA in healthy donors. The assay was immunoSEQ multiplex PCR, and TCRdb's table has in-frame clones only and misses some. Among roughly 130,000 clones, 76% were seen once, and the ten largest hold roughly 1.9%. The sample consisted of PBMCs. These receptors were taken from a man aged 35 to 55 in good health and CMV-seronegative. Both conserved end residues are part of each CDR3. The order of the fields is V gene, clone size, J gene, D gene, CDR3 protein, CDR3 DNA. The D gene is left open where the match is weak. Expanded clones get a size class; other rows say once, few or many, or leave the size out.

v_gene: TRBV27
abundance: .
j_gene: TRBJ2-4
d_gene: .
CDR3aa: CASKASLAGRNIQYF
CDR3nt: TGTGCCAGCAAGGCTTCTCTGGCGGGAAGAAACATTCAGTACTTC

v_gene: TRBV28
abundance: .
j_gene: TRBJ2-7
d_gene: TRBD1
CDR3aa: CASRRQGPNYEQYF
CDR3nt: TGTGCCAGCAGAAGACAGGGCCCCAACTACGAGCAGTACTTC

v_gene: TRBV6-5
abundance: .
j_gene: TRBJ2-7
d_gene: .
CDR3aa: CASSYSMGSSYEQYF
CDR3nt: TGTGCCAGCAGTTACTCGATGGGCAGTTCCTACGAGCAGTACTTC

v_gene: TRBV2
abundance: once
j_gene: TRBJ2-7
d_gene: TRBD1
CDR3aa: CASNPLGQGPYEQYF
CDR3nt: TGTGCCAGCAACCCCCTTGGACAGGGGCCCTACGAGCAGTACTTC

v_gene: TRBV5-4
abundance: .
j_gene: TRBJ2-5
d_gene: .
CDR3aa: CASSLANGETQYF
CDR3nt: TGTGCCAGCAGCTTGGCAAACGGGGAGACCCAGTACTTC

v_gene: TRBV5-1
abundance: .
j_gene: TRBJ2-1
d_gene: TRBD1
CDR3aa: CASSFPDRGDPNEQFF
CDR3nt: TGCGCCAGCAGCTTTCCCGACAGGGGGGATCCCAATGAGCAGTTCTTC

v_gene: TRBV4-2
abundance: .
j_gene: TRBJ1-4
d_gene: TRBD1
CDR3aa: CASSRGQVEEKLFF
CDR3nt: TGTGCCAGCAGCCGAGGACAGGTCGAGGAAAAACTGTTTTTT

v_gene: TRBV28
abundance: once
j_gene: TRBJ2-7
d_gene: TRBD1
CDR3aa: CAAYRGQGFGGWYEQYF
CDR3nt: TGTGCCGCCTACAGGGGACAGGGGTTTGGGGGGTGGTACGAGCAGTACTTC

v_gene: TRBV29-1
abundance: .
j_gene: TRBJ1-2
d_gene: TRBD1
CDR3aa: CSVEIWGQGENYGYTF
CDR3nt: TGCAGCGTTGAAATATGGGGACAGGGGGAAAACTATGGCTACACCTTC

v_gene: TRBV5-1
abundance: .
j_gene: TRBJ2-5
d_gene: TRBD2
CDR3aa: CASSLEYKPGREETQYF
CDR3nt: TGCGCCAGCAGCTTGGAATATAAGCCAGGGAGGGAAGAGACCCAGTACTTC

v_gene: TRBV6-1
abundance: once
j_gene: TRBJ2-7
d_gene: TRBD1
CDR3aa: CASSESRTGYEQYF
CDR3nt: TGTGCCAGCAGTGAAAGTAGGACAGGCTACGAGCAGTACTTC

v_gene: TRBV7-9
abundance: .
j_gene: TRBJ2-2
d_gene: TRBD2
CDR3aa: CSISGRASGELFF
CDR3nt: TGTTCCATTAGCGGGAGGGCCTCCGGGGAGCTGTTTTTT